This note documents a single T cell receptor beta chain sequence. This entry comes from a study of technical replicates of blood from a handful of donors. Profiled with immunoSEQ multiplex PCR; TCRdb holds only in-frame clones, not every one. The sample has under 80,000 clones, about 91% seen once. Sequencing was done on a sample of T cells isolated from PBMCs. The TCR comes from a human donor in good health. Some clones in this sample may be carry-over from other donors' samples.

The CDR3: CASSPTGNEKLFF. The CDR3 region has the DNA TGTGCCAGCAGCCCCACAGGGAATGAAAAACTGTTTTTT. The V call is TRBV6-6, the J call TRBJ1-4; possible D gene TRBD1, 6 bases. V was clipped by 6 bases and J by 5 bases, with 10 bases between them. This CDR3 spans 13 amino acids. Germline lookup yields CDR1 MNHNY and CDR2 SVGAGI (reference sequence).